This T cell receptor (beta chain) derives from a study of blood T cell repertoires in COVID-19. Whole-study context: Samples representing acute and convalescent COVID-19 were sourced from the United States, Italy and Spain. The cDNA or gDNA used as material had been derived from T cells, B-cell-depleted T cells, or PBMCs.

Original methodology: Amplifying reference gene primers gave estimates of nucleated cell counts. Profiled with immunoSEQ multiplex PCR; TCRdb holds only in-frame clones, not every one. Clonal size and the V and J genes are those of that table, whereas D and trimming came from the DNA. The sample carries about 260,000 clones, about 88% recorded once. CDR3 length: 17 residues. In germline, CDR1 is LGHDT, CDR2 YNNKEL (reference sequence). Trimming at V came to 6 bases and at J to 5 bases, leaving 15 bases not matched to a gene. Sequenced input: peripheral blood. The receptor comes from a man aged 18 to 29 with active or convalescent COVID-19. The chain recombines TRBV3-1 (or the pseudogene TRBV3-2) with TRBJ1-1; 10 bases are shared with TRBD1. CDR3 residues: CASSGSGTGDRDTEAFF. The DNA for the CDR3 is TGTGCCAGCAGTGGCTCCGGGACAGGGGACAGAGATACTGAAGCTTTCTTT.